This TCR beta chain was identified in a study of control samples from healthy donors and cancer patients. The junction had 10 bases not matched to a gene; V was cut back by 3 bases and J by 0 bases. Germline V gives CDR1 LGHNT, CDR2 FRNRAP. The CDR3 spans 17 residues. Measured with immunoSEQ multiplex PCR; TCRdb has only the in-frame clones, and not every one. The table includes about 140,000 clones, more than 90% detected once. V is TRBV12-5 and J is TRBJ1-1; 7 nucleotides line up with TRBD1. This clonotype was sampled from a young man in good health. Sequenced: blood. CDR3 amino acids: CASGFILGTALNTEAFF. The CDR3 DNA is TGTGCTAGTGGTTTTATCCTCGGGACAGCCCTGAACACTGAAGCTTTCTTT. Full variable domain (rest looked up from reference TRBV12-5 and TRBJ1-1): DARVTQTPRHKVTEMGQEVTMRCQPILGHNTVFWYRQTMMQGLELLAYFRNRAPLDDSGMPKDRFSAEMPDATLATLKIQPSEPRDSAVYFCASGFILGTALNTEAFFGQGTRLTVV.